This T cell receptor (beta chain) was profiled in a study of blood T cells in healthy people across ages (dated by TCRdb to between 2014 and 2017). General notes on the study: In model experiments, template switching captured about one uniquely barcoded TCR beta cDNA molecule for every two T cells. Four age groups were formed from the donors: young (average 16 years), middle-aged (around 37), aged (more than 55) and long-lived (roughly 81). To track age-related changes in TCR beta repertoire diversity, the study relied on deep sequencing normalized with unique cDNA molecular identifiers. The study analyzed two additional independent replicas of 1 million unique cDNA reads from the same blood draw for two donors, one aged 18 to 29 and one aged 80 or older.

The library was built by means of 5' RACE. Sequencing was carried out with an Illumina HiSeq 2500. The second PCR ran for roughly 6 to 11 cycles and used a J-beta primer mix along with a sample-barcoded 5' primer. Each TCR beta cDNA molecule received a unique molecular identifier from a template-switch 5' adaptor carrying 12 random nucleotides. Each sample yielded at least 3 million CDR3-containing paired-end reads. First-strand cDNA synthesis was performed from all RNA using the Mint cDNA synthesis kit, with priming by a TRBC-specific oligonucleotide. All cDNA was treated with uracil-DNA glycosylase and then went through a first 18-cycle PCR with the universal primers M1SS and BC2_uni_R. The study's processing was this. For normalization, 1 million high-quality reads, each with a distinct molecular identifier, were randomly selected from each sample. Reads sharing molecular identifiers were discarded rather than binned into consensus sequences. MiTCR, with a Q25 quality threshold and the strictest error-elimination algorithm, was used for CDR3 identification, clonotype clustering and error correction. Lower-bound total TCR beta diversity was estimated with a nonparametric unseen species model using Euler transformation. TCRdb reran the public reads through fastp at Q25 and MiXCR, keeping productive beta chains. Every entry covers one CDR3 protein and lists the most common genes and DNA from its rows. TCRdb assigned the V and J calls; the authors' analysis was not used. For this sample there are some 930,000 distinct CDR3 sequences; 25% to 35% appear just once. In total, the top ten clones hold around 9.6% of the sample.

CDR1 and CDR2 were assigned from the germline V gene as SGHRS and YFSETQ. Counted from cysteine to phenylalanine, this CDR3 has 16 amino acids. The CDR3 DNA has 48 bases and is translated from base 1. V has 4 bases trimmed and J has 0 bases trimmed; junction bases matching no gene number 5. Overall study results and their limits: Donor CMV infection status was unknown, potentially confounding age-related changes in expanded clonotypes. The percentage of naive T cells measured by flow cytometry correlated strongly with observed TCR beta diversity. Since profiling was done on bulk unsorted PBMCs, naive and antigen-experienced compartments could not be conclusively compared. Observed TCR beta diversity per million T cells fell roughly linearly with age, and a significant reduction was already apparent by age about 36. Estimates of total diversity based on one million sequenced T cells were regarded as lower bounds and as underestimates. Compared with the aged group, more naive CD4+ T cells, fewer expanded clones and increased TCR diversity were shown by the long-lived group, suggesting age selection.

The roughly 39 donors, aged roughly 6 to 90 years, were systemically healthy Caucasian individuals from Russia. Each donor gave about 9.2 milliliters of peripheral blood, drawn into EDTA-treated Vacutainer tubes. Ficoll-Paque density-gradient centrifugation was used to isolate PBMCs, with at least 7 million per sample. Trizol reagent was used to extract total RNA from the PBMCs, yielding at least 6 micrograms per sample. The percentages of naive CD45RAhigh/CD27high T cells were determined by flow cytometry on a PBMC aliquot from every donor. This clonotype was seen repeatedly, ten times or more. Its antigen is not yet known. No much larger clone is present one base from it, and per-base qualities are unavailable. These data were also reused for a study on T cells of mothers and their children. The second investigation adds: The donors were nine systemically healthy Caucasian individuals, made up of three mothers and their six children. cDNA synthesis used all of the extracted RNA, with around 1.4 ug of RNA in each 15 ul reaction. Sample barcodes and 2-4 random nucleotides were added via the M1S primer in the second PCR. Each mother yielded over 9 million TCR beta CDR3 reads and each child 2.5 million to 3 million reads. In both related and unrelated pairs, thymic selection shapes the output of TCR recombination in a similar way, with inherited differences having only a minor effect. Related mother-child pairs always showed normalized repertoire overlap that was slightly higher than in unrelated mother-child pairs, though the difference was never significant. Persistent microchimeric T cell clones were not detected, at a sensitivity of about 100 clones per million clonotypes. In the study, deep NGS was used to compare the TCR beta repertoires of mothers and children, and features distinguishing related mother-child pairs from unrelated individuals were sought. The mean age was around 40 +/- 4 years for the mothers and approximately 11 +/- 4 years for the children. After adapter ligation was performed with NEBNext reagents, the libraries were sequenced on an Illumina HiSeq 2000 with 100+100 nt paired-end reads. To prevent cross-contamination, the mother and child libraries were prepared one month apart and sequenced in separate runs. Each donor had between roughly 450,000 and 2,100,000 distinct TCR beta clonotypes identified. Naive TCR beta clonotypes were estimated from low-frequency clonotypes matched to each donor's FACS-determined naive share, without sorting.

Sequenced material: blood. In this chain, TRBV5-1 is recombined with TRBJ2-7, with 12 bases matching TRBD2. The TCR was taken from a woman between 40 and 55 years old in good health. The nucleotide sequence reads as follows: TGCGCCAGCAGCCCGAGGACTAGCGGGGACTCCTACGAGCAGTACTTC. Protein translation: CASSPRTSGDSYEQYF.